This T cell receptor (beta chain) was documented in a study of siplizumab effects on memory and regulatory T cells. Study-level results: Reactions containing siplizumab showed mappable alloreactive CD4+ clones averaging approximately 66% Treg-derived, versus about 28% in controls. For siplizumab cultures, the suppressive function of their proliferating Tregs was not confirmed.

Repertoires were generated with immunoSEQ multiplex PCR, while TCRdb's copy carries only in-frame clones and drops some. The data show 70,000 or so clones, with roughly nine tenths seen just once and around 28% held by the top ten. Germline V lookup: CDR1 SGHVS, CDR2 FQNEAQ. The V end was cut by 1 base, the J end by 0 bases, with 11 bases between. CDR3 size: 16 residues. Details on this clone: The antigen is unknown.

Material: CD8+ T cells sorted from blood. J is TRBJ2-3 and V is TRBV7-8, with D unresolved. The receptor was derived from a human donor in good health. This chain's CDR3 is CASSLEGPPSTDTQYF. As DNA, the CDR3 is TGTGCCAGCAGCTTAGAAGGTCCGCCTAGCACAGATACGCAGTATTTT.